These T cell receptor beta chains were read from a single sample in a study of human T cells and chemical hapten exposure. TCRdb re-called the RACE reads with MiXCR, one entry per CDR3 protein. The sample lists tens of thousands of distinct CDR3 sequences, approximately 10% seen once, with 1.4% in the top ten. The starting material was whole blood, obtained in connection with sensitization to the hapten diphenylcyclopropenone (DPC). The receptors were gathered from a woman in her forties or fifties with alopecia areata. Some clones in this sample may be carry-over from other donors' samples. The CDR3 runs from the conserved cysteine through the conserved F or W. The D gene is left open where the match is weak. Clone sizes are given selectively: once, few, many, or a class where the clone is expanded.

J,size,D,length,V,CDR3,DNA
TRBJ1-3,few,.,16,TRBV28,CASSLEWDLSGNTIYF,TGTGCCAGCAGTTTAGAATGGGATCTCTCTGGAAACACCATATATTTT
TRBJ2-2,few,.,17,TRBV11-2,CASRSRTGLVVTGELFF,TGTGCCAGCAGATCCCGCACAGGACTTGTTGTCACCGGGGAGCTGTTTTTT
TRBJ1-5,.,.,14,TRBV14,CASSRGGYNQPQHF,TGTGCCAGCAGCCGTGGGGGGTACAATCAGCCCCAGCATTTT
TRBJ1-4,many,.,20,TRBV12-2,CASRLVTLGRQGLNPEKLFF,TGTGCAAGTCGCTTAGTAACGTTGGGGAGACAGGGGTTAAACCCTGAAAAACTGTTTTTT
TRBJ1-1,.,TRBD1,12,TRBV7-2,CASSIGTGEAFF,TGTGCCAGCAGCATCGGGACAGGGGAAGCTTTCTTT
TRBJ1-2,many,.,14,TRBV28,CASSLGGNSGGYTF,TGTGCCAGCAGTTTAGGGGGGAACTCAGGTGGCTACACCTTC
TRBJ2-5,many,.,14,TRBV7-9,CALWDGGTQETQYF,TGTGCCCTATGGGACGGGGGAACCCAAGAGACCCAGTACTTC
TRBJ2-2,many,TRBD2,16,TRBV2,CASSDVSGRENGELFF,TGTGCCAGCAGTGATGTTAGCGGGAGGGAGAACGGGGAGCTGTTTTTT
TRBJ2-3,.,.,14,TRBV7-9,CASSPAFDTDTQYF,TGTGCCAGCAGCCCGGCTTTTGACACAGATACGCAGTATTTT
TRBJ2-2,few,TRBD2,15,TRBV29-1,CSAAGTRGHTGELFF,TGCAGCGCCGCTGGGACTAGAGGACACACCGGGGAGCTGTTTTTT
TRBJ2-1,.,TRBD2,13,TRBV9,CASSGTSGNEQFF,TGTGCCAGCAGCGGGACTAGCGGCAATGAGCAGTTCTTC
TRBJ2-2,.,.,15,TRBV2,CASREATTNTGELFF,TGTGCCAGCAGGGAAGCTACCACGAACACCGGGGAGCTGTTTTTT
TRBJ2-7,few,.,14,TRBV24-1,CATKWPQGIYEQYF,TGTGCCACCAAGTGGCCACAGGGTATCTACGAGCAGTACTTC
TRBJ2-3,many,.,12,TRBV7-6,CASSPTRDTQYF,TGTGCCAGCAGTCCGACCCGGGATACGCAGTATTTT
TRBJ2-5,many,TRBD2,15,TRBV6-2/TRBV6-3,CASREWGGNQETQYF,TGTGCCAGCAGGGAGTGGGGGGGAAACCAAGAGACCCAGTACTTC
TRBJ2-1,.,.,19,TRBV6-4,CASSDSIWTCGVDYNEQFF,TGTGCCAGCAGTGACTCGATATGGACGTGCGGGGTCGATTACAATGAGCAGTTCTTC
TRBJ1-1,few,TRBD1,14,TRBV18,CASSPPAGGEEAFF,TGTGCCAGCTCACCACCAGCAGGGGGCGAGGAGGCTTTCTTT
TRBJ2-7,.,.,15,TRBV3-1,CASSQPKGGLDEQYF,TGTGCCAGCAGCCAACCGAAGGGGGGGTTGGACGAGCAGTACTTC
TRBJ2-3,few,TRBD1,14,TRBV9,CASSETGITDTQYF,TGTGCCAGCAGCGAGACAGGGATAACAGATACGCAGTATTTT
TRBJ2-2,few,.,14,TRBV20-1,CSAVQLSNTGELFF,TGCAGTGCTGTACAGCTATCGAACACCGGGGAGCTGTTTTTT
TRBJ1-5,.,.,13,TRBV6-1,CASRRGGNQPQHF,TGTGCCAGCAGGCGTGGAGGCAATCAGCCCCAGCATTTT
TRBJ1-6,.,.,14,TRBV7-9,CASTGTGNNSPLHF,TGTGCCAGCACAGGGACGGGGAATAATTCACCCCTCCACTTT
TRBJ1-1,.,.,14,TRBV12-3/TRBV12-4,CASSFNVVGTEAFF,TGTGCCAGCAGTTTTAATGTGGTGGGGACTGAAGCTTTCTTT
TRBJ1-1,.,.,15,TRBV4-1,CASSQSTRVGPEAFF,TGCGCCAGCAGCCAGAGCACTCGGGTCGGGCCTGAAGCTTTCTTT
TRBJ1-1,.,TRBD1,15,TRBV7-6,CASSLARQGGTEAFF,TGTGCCAGCAGCTTAGCTCGACAGGGCGGAACTGAAGCTTTCTTT
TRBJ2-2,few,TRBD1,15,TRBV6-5,CASRQQGANTGELFF,TGTGCCAGCAGGCAACAGGGGGCGAACACCGGGGAGCTGTTTTTT
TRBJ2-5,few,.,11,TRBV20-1,CSANDVETQYF,TGCAGTGCTAACGACGTGGAGACCCAGTACTTC
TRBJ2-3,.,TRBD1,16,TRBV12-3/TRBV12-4,CASSFGTGVITDTQYF,TGTGCCAGCAGTTTCGGGACAGGGGTTATCACAGATACGCAGTATTTT
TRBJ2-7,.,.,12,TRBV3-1,CASRGSRYEQYF,TGTGCCAGCCGAGGGAGTAGGTACGAGCAGTACTTC
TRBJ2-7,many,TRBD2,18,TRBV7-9,CASSPLRRPAGVPYEQYF,TGTGCCAGCAGCCCATTAAGACGGCCAGCGGGAGTACCCTACGAGCAGTACTTC
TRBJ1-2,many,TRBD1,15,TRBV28,CASSSTGQINYGYTF,TGTGCCAGCAGTTCTACGGGACAGATTAACTATGGCTACACCTTC
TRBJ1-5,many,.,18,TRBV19,CASKGGNYPRGSNQPQHF,TGTGCCAGTAAAGGGGGGAACTACCCCAGGGGCAGCAATCAGCCCCAGCATTTT
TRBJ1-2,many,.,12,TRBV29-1,CSVERLQYGYTF,TGCAGCGTTGAAAGGCTACAGTATGGCTACACCTTC
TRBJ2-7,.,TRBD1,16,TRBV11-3,CASSHSPGQGGTEQYF,TGTGCCAGCAGCCACTCCCCGGGACAGGGGGGCACCGAGCAGTACTTC
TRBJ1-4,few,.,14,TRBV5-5,CASSLSAGHQQLFF,TGTGCCAGCAGCTTGTCGGCCGGACATCAACAACTGTTTTTT
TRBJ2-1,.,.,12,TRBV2,CASSELVYEQFF,TGTGCCAGCAGTGAACTAGTGTATGAGCAGTTCTTC
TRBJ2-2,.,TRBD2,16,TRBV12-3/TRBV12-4,CASSRTGGANTGELFF,TGTGCCAGCAGTAGGACCGGGGGGGCAAACACCGGGGAGCTGTTTTTT
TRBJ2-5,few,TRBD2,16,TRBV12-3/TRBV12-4,CASSTGTSGGRKTQYF,TGTGCCAGCAGCACCGGGACTAGCGGGGGGCGGAAGACCCAGTACTTC
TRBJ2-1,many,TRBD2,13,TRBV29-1,CSVEAGGPYEQFF,TGCAGCGTTGAAGCGGGGGGGCCCTATGAGCAGTTCTTC
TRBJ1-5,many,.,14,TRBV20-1,CSAPPEVARQPQHF,TGCAGTGCCCCACCGGAGGTAGCAAGGCAGCCCCAGCATTTT